What follows is one T cell receptor (beta chain) and its context. This entry belongs to a study of blood T cell repertoires in COVID-19. Study background: COVID-19 samples, acute and convalescent, were from the United States, Italy and Spain. The cDNA or gDNA used as material had been derived from T cells, B-cell-depleted T cells, or PBMCs.

The CDR3 is 13 residues long. V lost 6 bases to trimming and J lost 3 bases; unmatched junction nucleotides: 4. Germline V CDR1 and CDR2: MNHEY, SVGAGI. Only in-frame clones appear in the TCRdb table, and some are missing; sequencing was by immunoSEQ multiplex PCR. In the table there are more than 200,000 clones, over 75% of which are singletons. V and J are TRBV6-5 and TRBJ2-5; 7 nucleotides line up with TRBD1. The origin of this receptor is a woman aged 40 to 50 who had recovered from COVID-19. Sequenced input: peripheral blood. The DNA of the CDR3 is TGTGCCAGCAGCGGGACAGTTGAAGAGACCCAGTACTTC. As protein: CASSGTVEETQYF.